Each of the 8 T cell receptor beta chains below was sequenced from the same sample in a study of tissue T cells after allogeneic stem cell transplantation. The repertoire was sequenced with immunoSEQ multiplex PCR; TCRdb's copy has only in-frame clones and lacks some. This table holds more than 3,000 clones, more than 40% found once. Stated time point: mouse harvest day 14 after allogeneic transplant. Mouse grafts combined 10^7 T-cell-depleted bone marrow cells with 10^6 splenic CD5+ T cells. The sequencing input was gut tissue. All receptors derive from a female BALB/c mouse given C57BL/6 T cells with graft-versus-host disease after an allogeneic hematopoietic cell transplant.

Regarding this clone: The genes are named according to mouse. The DNA ends 1 residue before the CDR3 does, and the rest of the CDR3 is filled in from the germline J gene. The chain uses TRBV26 and TRBJ1-2; no clear D. This CDR3 comprises 13 residues. CDR1 KGHPV and CDR2 FQNQEV come from the germline V gene (reference sequence). Trimming cost V 2 bases and J 3 bases, with 7 bases left between them. This chain's CDR3 is CASSLRLYSDYTF. Incomplete CDR3 DNA: TGTGCCAGCAGTCTGAGACTTTACTCCGACTACACC.

By proportion, this clone is medium-sized. The genes are named according to mouse. From the germline J gene comes the end of the CDR3, since the read stops 1 residue before it. The J gene is TRBJ2-7, the V gene TRBV2; TRBD2 agrees at 9 bases. CDR3 length: 14 amino acids. Germline lookup yields CDR1 LGHNA and CDR2 YSYQKL. V dropped 3 bases and J dropped 3; count of bases not matched to a gene: 3. The part of the CDR3 DNA that was read is TGTGCCAGCAGCCAGGCGACTGGGGGCTATGAACAGTAC. It codes for CASSQATGGYEQY. The CDR3 reads in full as CASSQATGGYEQYF.

This clone was seen a single time. Genes and germline come from the mouse. The read ends 1 residue before the CDR3 terminus; that terminus is restored from the germline J gene. The rearrangement joins TRBV13-2 to TRBJ2-2, with 7 bases aligning to TRBD1. The CDR3 runs 14 residues. Germline V gives CDR1 NNHNN, CDR2 SYGAGS (reference sequence). J lost 4 bases, V lost 0 bases, and 0 bases had no gene match. The CDR3 DNA, read in part, is TGTGCCAGCGGTGATGCAGGGGGCACCGGGCAGCTCTAC. Its translation is CASGDAGGTGQLY. The full-length CDR3 reads as CASGDAGGTGQLYF.

This clone was detected a few times. The genes are named according to mouse. With the read ending 1 residue before the CDR3 end, the germline J gene is used to fill in that end. The J gene is TRBJ1-6, the V gene TRBV12-1, with TRBD1 matching 11 bases. TRBJ1-6 is an ORF, with its function uncertain. Germline values: CDR1 SGHSN, CDR2 HYEKVE. The CDR3 length is 15 residues. Trimming cost V 0 bases and J 6 bases; bases outside gene matches: 0. Incomplete CDR3 DNA: TGTGCCAGCTCTCTCGGGACAGGGGGTAATTCGCCCCTCTAC. It encodes CASSLGTGGNSPLY. The CDR3 as a whole reads CASSLGTGGNSPLYF.

On this clone itself: Gene names refer to mouse genes. The read is 1 residue too short to cover the CDR3 end, so that end is filled in from the germline J gene. The genes are TRBV3 and TRBJ2-1; TRBD2 agrees at 8 bases. Germline loops: CDR1 SNHLY, CDR2 FYNGKV (reference sequence). The CDR3 contains 16 residues. V shed 0 bases, J shed 3 bases, and the junction held 4 bases outside the gene matches. The CDR3 bases that were read are TGTGCCAGCAGCTTAGCGCTGGGGGGAGGCTATGCTGAGCAGTTC. This gives the protein CASSLALGGGYAEQF. The full CDR3 protein is CASSLALGGGYAEQFF.

This clone was observed a few times. Gene names are the mouse ones. Read coverage stops 1 residue before the CDR3 terminus; the germline J gene supplies the remainder. V gene TRBV15 combines with J gene TRBJ1-4, with D perhaps matching TRBD1 (5 bases). Germline CDR1 reads SGHND; CDR2 reads FRSKSL. Trimming took 5 bases from V and 6 from J, leaving 7 bases between them. This CDR3 is built from 12 residues. Here the CDR3 reads CASSQGHERLFF. Incomplete CDR3 DNA: TGTGCCAGCAGTCAGGGCCACGAAAGATTATTT. Full variable domain (rest looked up from reference TRBV15 and TRBJ1-4): DAGVTQTPRHEVAEKGQTIILKCEPVSGHNDLFWYRQTKIQGLELLSYFRSKSLMEDGGAFKDRFKAEMLNSSFSTLKIQPTEPKDSAVYLCASSQGHERLFFGHGTKLSVL.

As concerns this clone: Any gene name here is a mouse gene name. The read terminates 1 residue ahead of where the CDR3 ends, so the germline J gene completes it. This chain links TRBV23 with TRBJ1-5; the table's D call, TRBD1, has no DNA check behind it. The CDR3 runs to 15 residues. CDR1 and CDR2 (germline): KGHTA, FQNQQP. CDR3 DNA, as far as it was read: TGCTCCAGCAGGCCGGGACAGTATAACAACCAGGCTCCGCTT. This codes for CSSRPGQYNNQAPL. The full-length CDR3 reads as CSSRPGQYNNQAPLF.

In the case of this clone: Mouse germline and gene names are used. The CDR3 end falls 1 residue outside the read, so it is completed with the germline J gene. V is TRBV1 and J is TRBJ1-6; D might be TRBD1 (6 bases). TRBJ1-6 is an ORF for which the function is uncertain. This CDR3 comprises 15 residues. Trimming removed 4 bases from V and 0 bases from J, with 7 bases in between. Germline loops: CDR1 NSQYPW, CDR2 LRSPGD (reference sequence). The covered CDR3 bases are TGCACCTGCAGTGACAGGGTTTCCTATAATTCGCCCCTCTAC. It is translated as CTCSDRVSYNSPLY. The full CDR3 is CTCSDRVSYNSPLYF.